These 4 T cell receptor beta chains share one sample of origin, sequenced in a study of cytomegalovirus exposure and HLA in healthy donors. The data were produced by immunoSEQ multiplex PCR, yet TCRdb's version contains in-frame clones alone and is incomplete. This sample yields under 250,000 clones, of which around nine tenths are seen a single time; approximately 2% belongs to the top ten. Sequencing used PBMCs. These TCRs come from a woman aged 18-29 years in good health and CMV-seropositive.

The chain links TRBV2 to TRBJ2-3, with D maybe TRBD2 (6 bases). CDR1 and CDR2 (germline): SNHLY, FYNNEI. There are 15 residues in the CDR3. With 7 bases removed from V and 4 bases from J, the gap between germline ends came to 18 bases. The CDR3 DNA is TGTGCCAGCATCCTCGGGACTTATAACGCAGATACGCAGTATTTT. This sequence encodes CASILGTYNADTQYF.

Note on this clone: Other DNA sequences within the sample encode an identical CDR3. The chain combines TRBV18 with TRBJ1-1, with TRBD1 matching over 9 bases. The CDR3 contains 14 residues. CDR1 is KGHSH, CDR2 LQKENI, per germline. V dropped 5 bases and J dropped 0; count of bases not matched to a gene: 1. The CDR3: CASSGTGLNTEAFF. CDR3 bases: TGTGCCAGCTCAGGGACAGGGCTGAACACTGAAGCTTTCTTT.

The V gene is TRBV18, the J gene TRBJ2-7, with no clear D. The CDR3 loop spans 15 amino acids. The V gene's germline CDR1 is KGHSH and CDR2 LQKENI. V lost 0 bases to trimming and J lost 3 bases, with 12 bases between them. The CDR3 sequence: CASSPPEYAVYEQYF. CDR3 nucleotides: TGTGCCAGCTCACCACCGGAGTACGCGGTCTACGAGCAGTACTTC.

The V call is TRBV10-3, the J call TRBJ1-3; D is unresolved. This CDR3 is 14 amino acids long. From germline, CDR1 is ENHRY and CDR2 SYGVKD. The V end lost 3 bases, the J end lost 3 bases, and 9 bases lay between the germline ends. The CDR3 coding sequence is TGTGCCATCAGTGACCGTCGCGGTGGAAACACCATATATTTT. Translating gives CAISDRRGGNTIYF.